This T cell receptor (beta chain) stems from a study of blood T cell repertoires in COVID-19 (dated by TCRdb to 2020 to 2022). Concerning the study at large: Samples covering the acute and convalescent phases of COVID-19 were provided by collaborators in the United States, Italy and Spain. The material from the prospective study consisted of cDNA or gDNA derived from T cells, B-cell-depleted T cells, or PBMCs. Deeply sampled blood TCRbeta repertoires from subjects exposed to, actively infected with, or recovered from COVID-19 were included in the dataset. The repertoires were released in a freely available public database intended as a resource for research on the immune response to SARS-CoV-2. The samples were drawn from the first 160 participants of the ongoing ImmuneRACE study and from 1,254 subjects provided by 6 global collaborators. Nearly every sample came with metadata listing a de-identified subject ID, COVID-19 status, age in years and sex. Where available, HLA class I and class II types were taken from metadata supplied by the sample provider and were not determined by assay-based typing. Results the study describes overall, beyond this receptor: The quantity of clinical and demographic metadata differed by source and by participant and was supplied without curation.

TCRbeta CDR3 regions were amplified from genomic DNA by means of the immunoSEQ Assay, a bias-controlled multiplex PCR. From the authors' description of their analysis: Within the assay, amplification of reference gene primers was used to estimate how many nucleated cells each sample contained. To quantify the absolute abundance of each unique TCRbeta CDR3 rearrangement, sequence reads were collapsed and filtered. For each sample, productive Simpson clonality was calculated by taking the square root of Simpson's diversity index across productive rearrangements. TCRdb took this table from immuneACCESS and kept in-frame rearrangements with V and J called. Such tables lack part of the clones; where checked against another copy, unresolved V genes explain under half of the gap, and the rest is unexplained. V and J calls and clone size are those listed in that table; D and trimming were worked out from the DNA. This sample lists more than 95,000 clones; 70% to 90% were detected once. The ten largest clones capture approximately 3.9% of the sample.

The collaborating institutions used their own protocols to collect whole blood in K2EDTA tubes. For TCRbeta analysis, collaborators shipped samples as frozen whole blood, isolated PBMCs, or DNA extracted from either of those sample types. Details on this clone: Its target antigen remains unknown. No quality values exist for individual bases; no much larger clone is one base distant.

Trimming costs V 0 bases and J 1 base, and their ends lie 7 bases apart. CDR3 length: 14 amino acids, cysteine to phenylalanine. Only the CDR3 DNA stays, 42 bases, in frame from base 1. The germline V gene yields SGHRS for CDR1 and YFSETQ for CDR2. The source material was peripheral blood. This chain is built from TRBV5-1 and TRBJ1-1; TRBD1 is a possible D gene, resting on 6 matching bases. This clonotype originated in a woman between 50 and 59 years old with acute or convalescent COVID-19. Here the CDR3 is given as CASSLETGNTEAFF. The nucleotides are TGCGCCAGCAGCTTGGAGACAGGGAACACTGAAGCTTTCTTT.